The present TCR beta chain was sequenced within a study of blood T cell repertoires in COVID-19. Study information: Both acute and convalescent COVID-19 samples were obtained from the United States, Italy and Spain.

The CDR3 is 12 residues long. Trimming pared 2 bases from V and 5 bases from J, leaving 6 bases between. Germline CDR1 is MDHEN and CDR2 is SYDVKM. Method: immunoSEQ multiplex PCR; TCRdb's copy keeps in-frame clones and lacks some. The sample carries roughly 200,000 clones, approximately 85% recorded once. This clonotype was sampled from a middle-aged man who had recovered from COVID-19. The genes are TRBV28 and TRBJ1-2; D is undetermined. What was sequenced was PBMCs or T cells enriched from blood (not recorded which). CDR3 nucleotide sequence: TGTGCCAGCAGTTTAGCCAGTTATGGCTACACCTTC. It encodes CASSLASYGYTF.